This T cell receptor beta chain was recovered during a study of cytomegalovirus exposure and HLA in healthy donors. Primers: 60 Vbeta forward and 13 Jbeta reverse. Profiling relied on immunoSEQ multiplex PCR, and the TCRdb table lists in-frame clones only, not all of them. The table records about 200,000 clones, around 80% of them present only once. Germline V lookup: CDR1 MNHEY, CDR2 SVGAGI. The CDR3 has 15 amino acids. V was clipped by 7 bases and J by 5 bases, with 18 bases between them. Regarding donors, all were healthy bone marrow donors. Sequenced: PBMCs. The chain recombines TRBV6-5 with TRBJ2-1, with a possible D match to TRBD2 (6 bases). This TCR was sampled from a woman aged 25 to 39 in good health and CMV-seropositive. CDR3 coding DNA: TGTGCCAGCAATTATGGGCAGCGGGCGGACAATGAGCAGTTCTTC. Translated, it gives CASNYGQRADNEQFF.